The 31 T cell receptor beta chains below all came from one sample that was sequenced in a study of blood T cell repertoires in COVID-19. Assay used: immunoSEQ multiplex PCR; TCRdb lists only in-frame clones, some missing. This sample yields almost 20,000 clones, of which around 79% are seen a single time; around 50% belongs to the top ten. The sequencing sample was made of peripheral blood. The receptors come from an elderly man with acute or convalescent COVID-19.

The chain couples TRBV7-8 to TRBJ1-4; D call uncertain. The CDR3 runs 15 residues. Germline values: CDR1 SGHVS, CDR2 FQNEAQ. V was pared by 3 bases and J by 3 bases, with 11 bases between. Here the CDR3 DNA reads TGTGCCAGCAGCTTTAACGGGTTCGCTAATGAAAAACTGTTTTTT. This sequence encodes CASSFNGFANEKLFF.

This clone was found a few times. This chain connects TRBV5-1 to TRBJ2-1; TRBD2 matches 15 bases. The V segment lost 4 bases and the J segment 6 bases; nucleotides outside the gene matches: 14. Germline CDR1 reads SGHRS; CDR2 reads YFSETQ. CDR3 size: 19 residues. CDR3 DNA sequence: TGCGCCAGCAGCACACCCCGGACTAGCGGGAGGGCCTCGGGCAATGAGCAGTTCTTC. Encoded protein: CASSTPRTSGRASGNEQFF.

The gene calls are TRBV10-2 and TRBJ1-1; 9 positions match TRBD1. The trim removed 6 bases at V and 5 bases at J, leaving 7 bases unmatched. Germline V gene sequence: CDR1 WSHSY, CDR2 SAAADI. The length of the CDR3 is 14 residues. The CDR3 loop is CASSPGTGNTEAFF. The CDR3 region has the DNA TGCGCCAGCAGCCCGGGGACAGGGAATACTGAAGCTTTCTTT.

The chain couples TRBV2 to TRBJ1-1; D not resolved. V dropped 7 bases and J dropped 0 bases, with 9 bases sitting between them. Germline CDR1 reads SNHLY; CDR2 reads FYNNEI. The CDR3 sequence is 13 residues long. In DNA form, the CDR3 reads TGTGCCAGCACCCCCGAGGTGAACACTGAAGCTTTCTTT. It yields the protein CASTPEVNTEAFF. Using reference TRBV2 and TRBJ1-1 for the parts outside the CDR3, the full variable domain is EPEVTQTPSHQVTQMGQEVILRCVPISNHLYFYWYRQILGQKVEFLVSFYNNEISEKSEIFDDQFSVERPDGSNFTLKIRSTKLEDSAMYFCASTPEVNTEAFFGQGTRLTVV.

In its sample, this clone is medium-sized. The chain combines TRBV7-9 with TRBJ2-1; D gene ambiguous. CDR1 is SEHNR and CDR2 is FQNEAQ in the germline V gene (reference sequence). This CDR3 contains 14 residues. V shed 1 base and J shed 6 bases, with 10 bases lying between them. The CDR3 loop reads CASSLGMGINEQFF. CDR3 coding DNA: TGTGCCAGCAGCTTAGGAATGGGCATCAATGAGCAGTTCTTC.

The chain joins TRBV19 to TRBJ1-5; a possible D gene is TRBD1 (5 bases). Trimming took off 5 bases at V and 1 base at J, with 9 bases between the two ends. Germline CDR1 LNHDA, CDR2 SQIVND (reference sequence). This CDR3 spans 14 amino acids. The CDR3 protein is CASSSDNSNQPQHF. The CDR3, as DNA: TGTGCCAGTAGTTCGGACAACAGCAATCAGCCCCAGCATTTT.

The chain is built from TRBV13 and TRBJ2-6; 15 bases are a match to TRBD2. Germline values: CDR1 PRHDT, CDR2 FYEKMQ (reference sequence). V dropped 4 bases and J dropped 0; count of bases not matched to a gene: 19. The CDR3 spans 24 residues. The CDR3 region is CASSSDPTAFGTSGGSSGANVLTF. CDR3 in DNA: TGTGCCAGCAGCTCAGATCCCACGGCCTTCGGGACTAGCGGGGGGAGCTCTGGGGCCAACGTCCTGACTTTC.

CDR3 protein: CATSASGRARDTQYF. DNA of the CDR3: TGTGCCACCAGCGCTAGCGGGAGGGCGAGAGATACGCAGTATTTT. This chain joins TRBV24-1 and TRBJ2-3, with TRBD2 matching 12 bases. V gave up 7 bases and J gave up 5 bases; unmatched junction bases: 6. The CDR3 length is 15 residues. Germline assignment: CDR1 KGHDR and CDR2 SFDVKD.

The chain uses TRBV6-5 and TRBJ2-3; the D gene is possibly TRBD2 (6 bases). V lost 10 bases, J lost 5 bases, and 19 bases lay in between. Germline-derived CDR1 and CDR2 are MNHEY and SVGAGI. The CDR3 is 14 residues long. The CDR3 DNA is TGTGCCACCCGACTGGACGGGGGAGTAGATACGCAGTATTTT. Its translation: CATRLDGGVDTQYF.

This clone turned up a few times. CDR3 sequence (DNA): TGTGCCAGCAGCCCACTAGGGGACTACCTTAACTACGAGCAGTACGTC. Amino acid sequence: CASSPLGDYLNYEQYV. This chain connects TRBV7-8 to TRBJ2-7; 7 bases match TRBD2. V gave up 5 bases and J gave up 3 bases; unmatched junction bases: 13. Germline V gives CDR1 SGHVS, CDR2 FQNEAQ. The CDR3 has 16 amino acids.

This clone was observed a handful of times. The CDR3 spells CASSRGFPRDTGELFF. CDR3 DNA: TGTGCCAGCAGTAGGGGGTTCCCCCGGGACACCGGGGAGCTGTTTTTT. The chain links TRBV11-3 to TRBJ2-2, with D perhaps matching TRBD1 (6 bases). The germline V gene has CDR1 SGHNT and CDR2 YENEEA. Between the trimmed V and J ends, which lost 6 bases and 3 bases, there was a span of 17 bases. This CDR3 has 16 residues.

The rearrangement uses TRBV7-3 and TRBJ2-2; the match to TRBD2 covers 9 bases. V lost 5 bases to trimming and J lost 6 bases; unmatched junction nucleotides: 10. CDR3 length: 16 amino acids. Germline lookup yields CDR1 SGHTA and CDR2 FQGTGA. The DNA of the CDR3 is TGTGCCAGCAGCCCCCTGCAGCGGGAGGTTCCCGGGGAGCTGTTTTTT. Translation: CASSPLQREVPGELFF.

This chain connects TRBV21-1 to TRBJ2-3; the DNA was not compared with TRBD2, the D call given in the table. TRBV21-1 is shown as a pseudogene. The CDR3 has 24 amino acids. The CDR3 here is CASSKWGTGKGGYLAGGSTDTQYF. The CDR3 nucleotides read TGTGCCAGCAGCAAATGGGGGACAGGGAAGGGTGGCTACCTAGCGGGGGGAAGCACAGATACGCAGTATTTT.

This chain connects TRBV19 to TRBJ1-5; TRBD1 matches at 11 bases. Germline V gene data show CDR1 as LNHDA and CDR2 as SQIVND (reference sequence). The length of the CDR3 is 16 residues. V was pared by 5 bases and J by 6 bases, with 9 bases of the junction left unmatched. The DNA of the CDR3 is TGTGCCAGTAGTCCATGGACAGGGGGCGATTCTCAGCCCCAGCATTTT. It yields the protein CASSPWTGGDSQPQHF.

The chain joins TRBV7-2 to TRBJ2-7; possible D gene TRBD2, 6 bases. CDR3 length equals 15 residues. Germline CDR1 is SGHTA and CDR2 is FQGNSA. Trimming pared 3 bases from V and 0 bases from J, leaving 12 bases between. CDR3 sequence (DNA): TGTGCCAGCAGCTTTTCTAGCGCCTACTCCTACGAGCAGTACTTC. It yields the protein CASSFSSAYSYEQYF.

This chain joins TRBV13 and TRBJ2-2; 15 bases match TRBD2. V was pared by 5 bases and J by 7 bases, with 8 bases of the junction left unmatched. The CDR3 consists of 17 residues. CDR1 is PRHDT, CDR2 FYEKMQ, per germline (reference sequence). The DNA of the CDR3 is TGTGCCAGCAGCCCCGGGACTAGCGGGAGGAGAATCGGGGAGCTGTTTTTT. It encodes CASSPGTSGRRIGELFF.

This clone has more than one count but fewer than ten. The gene calls are TRBV19 and TRBJ2-1; the match to TRBD2 covers 10 bases. The ends lost 7 bases at V and 2 bases at J; junction bases unmatched: 5. The CDR3 length is 15 residues. The germline V gene has CDR1 LNHDA and CDR2 SQIVND (reference sequence). The CDR3 spells CASTETSGTYNEQFF. In DNA, the CDR3 is TGTGCCAGTACCGAAACTAGCGGGACCTACAATGAGCAGTTCTTC.

This rearrangement joins TRBV6-4 to TRBJ1-2; 11 bases agree with TRBD1. Trimming cost V 6 bases and J 6 bases; bases outside gene matches: 3. Germline lookup yields CDR1 MRHNA and CDR2 SNTAGT. CDR3 size: 13 residues. The CDR3 nucleotides read TGTGCCAGCAGGGGACAGGGGGTAAATGGCTACACCTTC. It is translated as CASRGQGVNGYTF.

This sequence joins TRBV7-2 and TRBJ1-3; no reliable D call. V shed 1 base and J shed 3 bases, with 7 bases lying between them. The length of the CDR3 is 14 residues. Germline V gives CDR1 SGHTA, CDR2 FQGNSA. The CDR3 sequence: CASSLDRSGNTIYF. The CDR3, as DNA: TGTGCCAGCAGCTTAGACAGAAGTGGAAACACCATATATTTT.

The rearrangement uses TRBV5-4 and TRBJ1-1, with D possibly matching TRBD1 (5 bases). Per the germline V gene, CDR1 is SGHNT and CDR2 is YYREEE (reference sequence). The CDR3 is 14 residues long. V was cut by 0 bases and J by 4 bases, with 10 bases left in between. The CDR3 bases are TGTGCCAGCAGCTTGGCCGGCAGGGCCACTGAAGCTTTCTTT. Translation gives CASSLAGRATEAFF.

The V and J genes are TRBV11-3 and TRBJ2-5, with 9 bases identical to TRBD1. The germline V gene has CDR1 SGHNT and CDR2 YENEEA. V dropped 5 bases and J dropped 5; count of bases not matched to a gene: 12. The CDR3 has 16 amino acids. This CDR3 reads CASSPGTGFSLETQYF. For the CDR3, the DNA is TGTGCCAGCAGCCCCGGGACAGGGTTTAGCCTGGAGACCCAGTACTTC.

In this sample, this clone turned up once. The rearrangement links TRBV19 to TRBJ1-3, with D possibly matching TRBD1 (5 bases). Germline CDR1 and CDR2: LNHDA and SQIVND (reference sequence). The V end was cut by 6 bases, the J end by 0 bases, with 12 bases between. The length of the CDR3 is 15 residues. The CDR3 reads CASSSAGSSGNTIYF. The CDR3 coding sequence is TGTGCCAGTAGCTCCGCAGGGTCCTCTGGAAACACCATATATTTT. The full variable domain, completed using reference TRBV19 and TRBJ1-3, is DGGITQSPKYLFRKEGQNVTLSCEQNLNHDAMYWYRQDPGQGLRLIYYSQIVNDFQKGDIAEGYSVSREKKESFPLTVTSAQKNPTAFYLCASSSAGSSGNTIYFGEGSWLTVV.

The chain joins TRBV19 to TRBJ2-3, with 7 bases fitting TRBD1. The CDR3 covers 13 residues. CDR1 is LNHDA and CDR2 is SQIVND in the germline V gene (reference sequence). V trimming: 7 bases; J trimming: 5 bases; junction bases outside the gene matches: 6. The DNA for the CDR3 is TGTGCCAGTAAAGGGGGCGATAGAGATACGCAGTATTTT. Translating gives CASKGGDRDTQYF. Full variable domain (outside the CDR3, taken from reference TRBV19 and TRBJ2-3): DGGITQSPKYLFRKEGQNVTLSCEQNLNHDAMYWYRQDPGQGLRLIYYSQIVNDFQKGDIAEGYSVSREKKESFPLTVTSAQKNPTAFYLCASKGGDRDTQYFGPGTRLTVL.

This rearrangement joins TRBV9 to TRBJ2-1; 11 bases are shared with TRBD2. The length of the CDR3 is 16 residues. CDR1 and CDR2 (germline): SGDLS, YYNGEE. Unmatched junction bases numbered 4, after V lost 0 bases and J lost 5 bases. CDR3 DNA sequence: TGTGCCAGCAGCGTAGCCGTAGCGGGAGGGGACAATGAGCAGTTCTTC. Protein: CASSVAVAGGDNEQFF. The whole variable domain, filled in from reference TRBV9 and TRBJ2-1, reads DSGVTQTPKHLITATGQRVTLRCSPRSGDLSVYWYQQSLDQGLQFLIQYYNGEERAKGNILERFSAQQFPDLHSELNLSSLELGDSALYFCASSVAVAGGDNEQFFGPGTRLTVL.

The gene calls are TRBV18 and TRBJ2-6; TRBD2 matches 7 bases. The CDR3 has 20 amino acids. Germline assignment: CDR1 KGHSH and CDR2 LQKENI. J gave up 0 bases and V 3 bases, and 14 bases lay outside the gene matches. The CDR3, as DNA: TGTGCCAGCTCACCCATTAACGAAGCGGGAATCAACTCTGGGGCCAACGTCCTGACTTTC. Translated: CASSPINEAGINSGANVLTF. The full variable domain, its missing parts supplied by reference TRBV18 and TRBJ2-6, is NAGVMQNPRHLVRRRGQEARLRCSPMKGHSHVYWYRQLPEEGLKFMVYLQKENIIDESGMPKERFSAEFPKEGPSILRIQQVVRGDSAAYFCASSPINEAGINSGANVLTFGAGSRLTVL.

The genes are TRBV12-3 or TRBV12-4 and TRBJ2-5; the match to TRBD1 covers 10 bases. This CDR3 region has 13 residues. Unmatched junction bases numbered 0, after V lost 4 bases and J lost 4 bases. CDR3 coding DNA: TGTGCCAGCAGTTGGGACAGGGGAGAGACCCAGTACTTC. Translating gives CASSWDRGETQYF.

The rearrangement links TRBV9 to TRBJ1-1; no clear D. The CDR3 loop spans 13 amino acids. The ends were cut back, 1 base at V and 8 bases at J, with 12 bases in the middle. CDR1 is SGDLS, CDR2 YYNGEE, per germline. In DNA, the CDR3 is TGTGCCAGCAGCGTACAACCGAGGGCGGAAGCTTTCTTT. Translated, it gives CASSVQPRAEAFF.

The chain uses TRBV18 and TRBJ2-5; 13 bases line up with TRBD2. The germline V gene encodes CDR1 KGHSH and CDR2 LQKENI. This CDR3 comprises 19 residues. With 3 bases clipped from V and 5 bases from J, the junction kept 15 bases outside the gene matches. Here the CDR3 reads CASSPFTGRTSGSGETQYF. Written as DNA, the CDR3 is TGTGCCAGCTCACCTTTTACAGGCCGGACTAGCGGGAGTGGCGAGACCCAGTACTTC. Full variable domain (rest looked up from reference TRBV18 and TRBJ2-5): NAGVMQNPRHLVRRRGQEARLRCSPMKGHSHVYWYRQLPEEGLKFMVYLQKENIIDESGMPKERFSAEFPKEGPSILRIQQVVRGDSAAYFCASSPFTGRTSGSGETQYFGPGTRLLVL.

The chain has TRBV3-1 (or the pseudogene TRBV3-2) and TRBJ2-1; 7 nucleotides align to TRBD2. This CDR3 is built from 20 residues. Germline V CDR1 and CDR2: LGHDT, YNNKEL (reference sequence). Trimming at V came to 1 base and at J to 5 bases, leaving 20 bases not matched to a gene. The DNA for the CDR3 is TGTGCCAGCAGCCAAGGATATGGGGCCGGGTGGACTAGGGGAAACAATGAGCAGTTCTTC. Encoded protein: CASSQGYGAGWTRGNNEQFF.

V gene TRBV19 combines with J gene TRBJ2-2; 7 bases align to TRBD2. Germline assignment: CDR1 LNHDA and CDR2 SQIVND (reference sequence). V dropped 3 bases and J dropped 3; count of bases not matched to a gene: 1. This CDR3 is built from 14 residues. CDR3 sequence: CASSMGLYTGELFF. CDR3 bases: TGTGCCAGTAGTATGGGACTATACACCGGGGAGCTGTTTTTT.

The V and J genes are TRBV6-1 and TRBJ1-3; D not certain. There are 16 residues in the CDR3. V was clipped by 0 bases and J by 2 bases, with 11 bases between them. Germline V gives CDR1 MNHNS, CDR2 SASEGT. For the CDR3, the DNA is TGTGCCAGCAGTGAAGCTAGAGTCCCGGCTGGAAACACCATATATTTT. Protein product: CASSEARVPAGNTIYF.